The rows below give T cell receptor beta chains drawn from one sample of a study of cytomegalovirus exposure and HLA in healthy donors. Using immunoSEQ multiplex PCR, the repertoire was profiled, and TCRdb retains in-frame clones only, with some absent. The data show about 82,000 clones, more than 55% seen once. Sequenced input: PBMCs. These receptors came from a woman aged 50 to 60 in good health and CMV-seropositive. Each CDR3 is given with its conserved first and last residue. The D gene is left open where the match is weak. For some rows the clone size is stated as once, few or many, or as a class when expanded; others skip it.

d_call,v_call,j_call,clone_size,cdr3_aa,cdr3_nt
-,TRBV6-6,TRBJ1-5,-,CASSYGEAGQPQHF,TGTGCCAGCAGTTACGGTGAGGCGGGCCAGCCCCAGCATTTT
-,TRBV7-2,TRBJ1-6,few,CASSLVAGGDSPLHF,TGTGCCAGCAGCTTAGTGGCGGGGGGCGATTCACCCCTCCACTTT
TRBD1,TRBV28,TRBJ1-5,once,CASSLAGGYGNQPQHF,TGTGCCAGCAGTTTAGCAGGGGGCTACGGCAATCAGCCCCAGCATTTT
-,TRBV28,TRBJ1-2,once,CASNSQGYGYTF,TGTGCCAGCAACTCACAGGGCTATGGCTACACCTTC
-,TRBV7-2,TRBJ1-2,-,CASSLVAGEPYGYTF,TGTGCCAGCAGCTTAGTCGCGGGGGAGCCATATGGCTACACCTTC
TRBD1,TRBV29-1,TRBJ2-2,few,CSVEDPQGARDTGELFF,TGCAGCGTTGAAGACCCACAGGGGGCTCGGGACACCGGGGAGCTGTTTTTT
-,TRBV2,TRBJ1-4,-,CASKAQGREEKLFF,TGTGCCAGCAAGGCCCAGGGCCGAGAGGAAAAACTGTTTTTT
-,TRBV18,TRBJ2-7,-,CASSPGPNPFIEQYF,TGTGCCAGCTCACCAGGCCCGAACCCCTTCATCGAGCAGTACTTC
-,TRBV28,TRBJ1-2,few,CASSPGHHYGYTF,TGTGCCAGTTCACCCGGTCACCACTATGGCTACACCTTC
-,TRBV4-2,TRBJ1-1,-,CASSQDLRNTEAFF,TGTGCCAGCAGCCAAGATCTAAGGAACACTGAAGCTTTCTTT
-,TRBV5-1,TRBJ1-1,once,CASSWDMNAEAFF,TGCGCCAGCAGCTGGGACATGAACGCTGAAGCTTTCTTT
TRBD1,TRBV28,TRBJ1-5,-,CASVAGQGDQPQHF,TGTGCCAGCGTGGCCGGACAGGGCGATCAGCCCCAGCATTTT
TRBD2,TRBV6-5,TRBJ2-1,-,CASSLLGGASYNEQFF,TGTGCCAGCAGTTTACTCGGGGGGGCCTCCTACAATGAGCAGTTCTTC
-,TRBV2,TRBJ1-5,-,CASRITGPGEPQHF,TGTGCCAGCAGGATAACAGGTCCGGGAGAGCCCCAGCATTTT
TRBD1,TRBV7-9,TRBJ2-7,-,CASSSSILRDRGSYEQYF,TGTGCCAGCAGCTCGTCAATCCTCCGGGACAGGGGTTCCTACGAGCAGTACTTC
TRBD1,TRBV9,TRBJ2-7,few,CASQPETGPSYEQYF,TGTGCCAGCCAGCCCGAGACAGGGCCCTCCTACGAGCAGTACTTC
TRBD1,TRBV7-6,TRBJ1-1,-,CASSPATGQAYTEAFF,TGTGCCAGCAGCCCAGCGACGGGACAGGCATACACTGAAGCTTTCTTT
-,TRBV5-8,TRBJ1-1,-,CASSFNRDKNTEAFF,TGTGCCAGCAGCTTCAACCGGGACAAGAACACTGAAGCTTTCTTT
-,TRBV2,TRBJ1-6,once,CASSAGLLNSPLHF,TGTGCCAGCAGCGCGGGACTCCTTAATTCACCCCTCCACTTT
-,TRBV28,TRBJ1-1,-,CAGSLTAMNTEAFF,TGTGCCGGCAGTTTAACAGCAATGAACACTGAAGCTTTCTTT
-,TRBV18,TRBJ1-2,-,CASSPLSGGAYGYTF,TGTGCCAGCTCACCACTCTCCGGGGGGGCCTATGGCTACACCTTC
-,TRBV18,TRBJ1-5,-,CASSLGQYSNQPQHF,TGTGCCAGCTCACTTGGACAGTATAGCAATCAGCCCCAGCATTTT
TRBD1,TRBV6-5,TRBJ1-5,-,CASRPGTGVSQPQHF,TGTGCCAGCAGGCCCGGGACAGGGGTCTCCCAGCCCCAGCATTTT
TRBD1,TRBV6-5,TRBJ1-5,-,CASSQQGSSGQPQHF,TGTGCCAGCAGTCAACAGGGGAGTTCGGGTCAGCCCCAGCATTTT
-,TRBV6-5,TRBJ2-3,-,CASRRGTGADTQYF,TGTGCCAGCAGGCGAGGAACCGGAGCAGATACGCAGTATTTT
TRBD1,TRBV6-1,TRBJ1-4,few,CASSEAGQGDEKLFF,TGTGCCAGCAGTGAAGCGGGCCAGGGGGACGAAAAACTGTTTTTT
TRBD1,TRBV7-9,TRBJ1-6,-,CASSHGTGIGSPLHF,TGTGCCAGCAGCCACGGGACAGGGATCGGTTCACCCCTCCACTTT
-,TRBV6-1,TRBJ1-1,few,CASREIGGNTEAFF,TGTGCCAGCAGGGAGATAGGAGGGAACACTGAAGCTTTCTTT
TRBD2,TRBV13,TRBJ2-1,-,CASSLKSSGYNEQFF,TGTGCCAGCAGCTTGAAGTCTAGCGGATACAATGAGCAGTTCTTC
TRBD1,TRBV7-2,TRBJ1-1,-,CASRRDRVTEAFF,TGTGCCAGCAGACGAGACAGGGTAACTGAAGCTTTCTTT
-,TRBV2,TRBJ2-2,-,CASSELAANTGELFF,TGTGCCAGCAGTGAATTAGCGGCAAACACCGGGGAGCTGTTTTTT
-,TRBV5-1,TRBJ1-3,-,CASSTSGVSGNTIYF,TGCGCCAGCAGCACCTCAGGGGTTTCTGGAAACACCATATATTTT
-,TRBV5-1,TRBJ1-1,-,CASSSEGGVRTEAFF,TGCGCCAGCAGCTCGGAGGGGGGGGTGAGAACTGAAGCTTTCTTT
-,TRBV6-1,TRBJ1-1,-,CASTRRGGNTEAFF,TGTGCCAGCACTCGAAGGGGAGGGAACACTGAAGCTTTCTTT
TRBD2,TRBV28,TRBJ2-1,few,CASRPSGGSYNEQFF,TGTGCCAGCAGGCCTAGCGGGGGGTCATACAATGAGCAGTTCTTC
-,TRBV6-1,TRBJ1-4,-,CASTDSLATNEKLFF,TGTGCCAGCACCGACAGCCTTGCAACTAATGAAAAACTGTTTTTT
TRBD1,TRBV5-6,TRBJ1-2,-,CASRPTGSYGYTF,TGTGCCAGCAGACCGACAGGGTCCTATGGCTACACCTTC
-,TRBV6-6,TRBJ2-7,-,CASKEQVTVYEQYF,TGTGCCAGCAAGGAGCAGGTGACAGTCTACGAGCAGTACTTC
TRBD1,TRBV9,TRBJ2-7,-,CASSVGGGTYEQYF,TGTGCCAGCAGCGTAGGAGGGGGCACCTACGAGCAGTACTTC
-,TRBV5-4,TRBJ1-4,-,CASSFWGGEKLFF,TGTGCCAGCAGCTTTTGGGGCGGAGAAAAACTGTTTTTT
-,TRBV30,TRBJ2-1,-,CACYSGLTSSYNEQFF,TGTGCCTGCTACTCGGGACTCACTAGCTCCTACAATGAGCAGTTCTTC
TRBD1,TRBV7-9,TRBJ1-1,-,CASSLAEGAEDTEAFF,TGTGCCAGCAGCTTAGCGGAGGGGGCGGAGGACACTGAAGCTTTCTTT
TRBD1,TRBV7-2,TRBJ1-1,-,CASSLAAQGAWNTEAFF,TGTGCCAGCAGCTTAGCCGCCCAGGGGGCATGGAACACTGAAGCTTTCTTT
-,TRBV11-2,TRBJ1-6,few,CASSLSYNSPLHF,TGTGCCAGCAGCCTTAGCTATAATTCACCCCTCCACTTT
TRBD2,TRBV6-1,TRBJ2-1,-,CAAGTSGYNEQFF,TGTGCCGCCGGGACTAGCGGCTACAATGAGCAGTTCTTC
TRBD1,TRBV2,TRBJ1-6,-,CASTSRDSMNSPLHF,TGTGCCAGCACCTCCCGGGACAGTATGAATTCACCCCTCCACTTT
-,TRBV28,TRBJ2-7,-,CASSGQGRPWQYF,TGTGCCAGCAGTGGTCAGGGGCGGCCATGGCAGTACTTC
-,TRBV13,TRBJ1-5,-,CASSPGLNQPQHF,TGTGCCAGCAGCCCAGGTTTGAATCAGCCCCAGCATTTT
TRBD1,TRBV7-9,TRBJ1-2,-,CASRNTGQGFNGYTF,TGTGCCAGCAGGAATACGGGACAGGGGTTTAATGGCTACACCTTC
TRBD1,TRBV4-2,TRBJ2-1,-,CASSRGRDREYNEQFF,TGTGCCAGCAGCCGCGGCCGGGACAGGGAGTACAATGAGCAGTTCTTC
-,TRBV2,TRBJ1-3,-,CASRGNRVSGNTIYF,TGTGCCAGCAGGGGGAACAGGGTCTCTGGAAACACCATATATTTT
TRBD1,TRBV28,TRBJ1-4,-,CASRPDRVGEKLFF,TGTGCCAGCAGGCCAGACAGGGTGGGTGAAAAACTGTTTTTT
-,TRBV9,TRBJ2-1,once,CASSGRGPYNEQFF,TGTGCCAGCAGCGGACGAGGGCCCTACAATGAGCAGTTCTTC
TRBD1,TRBV5-8,TRBJ1-1,-,CASSSGTGRTEAFF,TGTGCCAGCAGTTCCGGGACAGGGCGTACTGAAGCTTTCTTT
TRBD1,TRBV27,TRBJ1-2,-,CASPQINRDRGRGYTF,TGTGCCAGCCCCCAAATCAACCGGGACAGGGGGCGAGGCTACACCTTC
-,TRBV6-6,TRBJ1-1,-,CASSYSGQSNTEAFF,TGTGCCAGCAGTTACTCGGGGCAGTCGAACACTGAAGCTTTCTTT
TRBD2,TRBV11-2,TRBJ2-1,few,CASRPLGERGLNEQFF,TGTGCCAGCAGGCCCCTCGGGGAGCGGGGACTGAATGAGCAGTTCTTC
TRBD2,TRBV28,TRBJ2-3,-,CASSPSLGTSGSTDTQYF,TGTGCCAGCAGCCCCTCTTTGGGGACTAGCGGTAGCACAGATACGCAGTATTTT